The 13 T cell receptor beta chains below come from one sample, sequenced in a study of blood T cell repertoires in COVID-19. The protocol was immunoSEQ multiplex PCR, while the TCRdb copy is restricted to in-frame clones and leaves out a portion. This table has a few hundred thousand clones, under 90% appearing once. Sequencing was carried out using PBMCs or T cells enriched from blood (not recorded which). All receptors derive from a woman aged 55-75 years who had recovered from COVID-19.

The CDR3 DNA reads as TGTGCCAGCAGCTCGAGCGGGGTAGAGACCCAGTACTTC. Translated, it gives CASSSSGVETQYF. The V call is TRBV9, the J call TRBJ2-5; 7 bases are shared with TRBD2. Losses at the gene ends were 4 bases for V and 4 bases for J; bases not matched to a gene: 4. This CDR3 is built from 13 residues. The V gene's germline CDR1 is SGDLS and CDR2 YYNGEE.

The V and J genes are TRBV3-1 (or the pseudogene TRBV3-2) and TRBJ1-2, with 9 bases fitting TRBD1. Germline CDR1 is LGHDT and CDR2 is YNNKEL (reference sequence). There are 14 residues in the CDR3. V shed 4 bases, J shed 6 bases, and the junction held 6 bases outside the gene matches. CDR3 in DNA: TGTGCCAGCAGCCTCCGGGACAGGGAGGATGGCTACACCTTC. This codes for CASSLRDREDGYTF.

The chain combines TRBV7-9 with TRBJ1-3, with TRBD1 identical over 8 bases. Germline-derived CDR1 and CDR2 are SEHNR and FQNEAQ (reference sequence). V lost 5 bases to trimming and J lost 4 bases; unmatched junction nucleotides: 4. This CDR3 contains 14 residues. CDR3 in amino acids: CASSPTGAGNTIYF. DNA of the CDR3: TGTGCCAGCAGCCCGACAGGGGCGGGAAACACCATATATTTT.

This sequence joins TRBV19 and TRBJ2-1, with 11 bases fitting TRBD1. Germline V gives CDR1 LNHDA, CDR2 SQIVND (reference sequence). The CDR3 loop spans 16 amino acids. J lost 7 bases, V lost 0 bases, and 5 bases had no gene match. The CDR3: CASSIEGTGGWNEQFF. The CDR3 DNA is TGTGCCAGTAGTATAGAAGGGACAGGGGGGTGGAATGAGCAGTTCTTC.

The gene calls are TRBV5-1 and TRBJ2-5; a weak D match, TRBD2 (5 bases). V was cut by 6 bases and J by 0 bases, with 12 bases left in between. Germline loops: CDR1 SGHRS, CDR2 YFSETQ. The CDR3 is 14 residues long. For the CDR3, the DNA is TGCGCCAGCAAAAATAGAGGGTACCAAGAGACCCAGTACTTC. Its translation is CASKNRGYQETQYF.

The rearrangement links TRBV12-5 to TRBJ2-1; 8 bases line up with TRBD2. The CDR3 spans 16 residues. V gave up 1 base and J gave up 9 bases; unmatched junction bases: 11. From germline, CDR1 is LGHNT and CDR2 FRNRAP. CDR3 sequence (DNA): TGTGCTAGTGGTTTGGCCCCCAGCGGGAGTTGGAGTGAGCAGTTCTTC. Residues: CASGLAPSGSWSEQFF.

V and J are TRBV5-1 and TRBJ2-2; D uncertain. CDR3 length: 13 residues. Germline V gene data show CDR1 as SGHRS and CDR2 as YFSETQ. V lost 1 base and J lost 6, with 7 bases in between. CDR3: CASSLPFPGELFF. As DNA, the CDR3 is TGCGCCAGCAGCTTGCCCTTCCCCGGGGAGCTGTTTTTT.

The gene calls are TRBV5-1 and TRBJ1-1; 7 bases agree with TRBD1. This CDR3 is 14 amino acids long. Trimming cost V 7 bases and J 2 bases; bases outside gene matches: 8. Germline CDR1 SGHRS, CDR2 YFSETQ. The CDR3 nucleotides are TGCGCCAGCGGGACCGGGACAGTCAACACTGAAGCTTTCTTT. It translates to CASGTGTVNTEAFF.

In its sample, this clone was seen once. The V call is TRBV3-1 (or the pseudogene TRBV3-2), the J call TRBJ1-4; 7 bases are shared with TRBD1. Germline V gene sequence: CDR1 LGHDT, CDR2 YNNKEL (reference sequence). J was trimmed by 7 bases and V by 5 bases; bases with no gene match: 1. The CDR3 spans 12 residues. The CDR3: CASSGDSEKLFF. In DNA, the CDR3 is TGTGCCAGCAGCGGGGACAGTGAAAAACTGTTTTTT.

The rearrangement uses TRBV9 and TRBJ2-3; 10 bases agree with TRBD1. CDR1 is SGDLS, CDR2 YYNGEE, per germline. The CDR3 covers 19 residues. Germline trimming cut 4 bases from V and 0 bases from J; bases unmatched to any gene: 14. The CDR3 region is CASSTKTGGRVASTDTQYF. CDR3 bases: TGTGCCAGCAGCACTAAGACAGGGGGCAGAGTTGCAAGCACAGATACGCAGTATTTT.

V usage is TRBV10-3 and J usage is TRBJ2-2; TRBD1 aligns across 9 bases. This CDR3 comprises 13 residues. Trimming took 10 bases from V and 7 from J; bases not matched to a gene: 7. The germline V gene has CDR1 ENHRY and CDR2 SYGVKD. The CDR3 region is CATTGGKVGELFF. In nucleotides, the CDR3 is TGTGCCACTACAGGGGGCAAGGTCGGGGAGCTGTTTTTT.

The chain is built from TRBV27 and TRBJ2-5; 9 bases fit TRBD1. V lost 2 bases and J lost 7; bases outside the gene matches: 8. There are 15 residues in the CDR3. CDR1 is MNHEY, CDR2 SMNVEV, per germline (reference sequence). This CDR3 reads CASSLVGTGSWTQYF. CDR3 sequence (DNA): TGTGCCAGCAGTTTAGTGGGGACAGGGAGTTGGACCCAGTACTTC.

DNA for the CDR3: TGTGCCAGCAGCGCAGGAGTCGCGGGAGACAACGAGCAGTACTTC. Protein sequence: CASSAGVAGDNEQYF. The J gene is TRBJ2-7, the V gene TRBV7-9, with 7 bases lining up with TRBD2. This CDR3 is 15 amino acids long. Germline values: CDR1 SEHNR, CDR2 FQNEAQ (reference sequence). Unmatched junction bases numbered 12, after V lost 5 bases and J lost 5 bases.